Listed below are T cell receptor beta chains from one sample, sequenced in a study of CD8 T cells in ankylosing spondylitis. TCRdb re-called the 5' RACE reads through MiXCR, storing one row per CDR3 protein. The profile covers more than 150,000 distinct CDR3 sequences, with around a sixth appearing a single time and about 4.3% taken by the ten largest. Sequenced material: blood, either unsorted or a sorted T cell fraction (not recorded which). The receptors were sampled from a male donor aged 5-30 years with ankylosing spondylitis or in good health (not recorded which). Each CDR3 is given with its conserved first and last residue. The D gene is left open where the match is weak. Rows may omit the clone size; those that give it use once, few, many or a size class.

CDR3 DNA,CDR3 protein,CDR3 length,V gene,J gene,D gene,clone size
TGTGCCAACCTCGGACAGATTAATGAAAAACTGTTTTTT,CANLGQINEKLFF,13,TRBV28,TRBJ1-4,.,many
TGTGCCTGGAGTCTTGCCGGGAGTGTAGGCTACACCTTC,CAWSLAGSVGYTF,13,TRBV30,TRBJ1-2,.,many
TGCGCCAGCAGCGCGCCGGACAGGGGGGAAGAGACCCAGTACTTC,CASSAPDRGEETQYF,15,TRBV5-1,TRBJ2-5,TRBD1,many
TGTGCCAGCAGCTCAAGGCGACGCACTGAAGCTTTCTTT,CASSSRRRTEAFF,13,TRBV7-2,TRBJ1-1,.,many
TGCAGCGTTGAGGCAATCTCCTACAATGAGCAGTTCTTC,CSVEAISYNEQFF,13,TRBV29-1,TRBJ2-1,.,.
TGTGCCAGCAGTGGGTTGGGTCGCACTGAAGCTTTCTTT,CASSGLGRTEAFF,13,TRBV12-3/TRBV12-4,TRBJ1-1,.,many
TGCAGTGCTAGAGTGGTGGGACAGGCCCATGAAAAACTGTTTTTT,CSARVVGQAHEKLFF,15,TRBV20-1,TRBJ1-4,TRBD1,many
TGTGCCAGCAGCCCGGGGACTAGCGGGAAGGATACGCAGTATTTT,CASSPGTSGKDTQYF,15,TRBV7-7,TRBJ2-3,TRBD2,.
TGTGCCAGTAACTCGGGACTACCCACATACAATGAGCAGTTCTTC,CASNSGLPTYNEQFF,15,TRBV19,TRBJ2-1,TRBD2,many
TGCGCCAGCAGCCAAGGGAGGGAAACTAACTATGGCTACACCTTC,CASSQGRETNYGYTF,15,TRBV4-1,TRBJ1-2,.,many
TGCAGTGCTAGTCAGGGCCTCAATAGCAATCAGCCCCAGCATTTT,CSASQGLNSNQPQHF,15,TRBV20-1,TRBJ1-5,.,.
TGTGCCAGCAGCAGGCGCCGGGACAGGAACTACGAGCAGTACTTC,CASSRRRDRNYEQYF,15,TRBV7-6,TRBJ2-7,TRBD1,.
TGTGCCATCGCGAGCCTTCCCCCAGATACGCAGTATTTT,CAIASLPPDTQYF,13,TRBV10-3,TRBJ2-3,.,.
TGTGCCAGCAGCGCCCCCCAACGGCGGGGCTCTGGGGCCAACGTCCTGACTTTC,CASSAPQRRGSGANVLTF,18,TRBV21-1,TRBJ2-6,.,many
TGTGCCAGCAGTGCCGGGCCAAACACTGAAGCTTTCTTT,CASSAGPNTEAFF,13,TRBV6-5,TRBJ1-1,.,many
TGTGCCAGCAGCTTACAGGGAAATGAGCAGTTCTTC,CASSLQGNEQFF,12,TRBV7-9,TRBJ2-1,.,few
TGTGCCAGCAGTGCTGCGGGAGCTTCGGGAGATACGCAGTATTTT,CASSAAGASGDTQYF,15,TRBV12-3/TRBV12-4,TRBJ2-3,TRBD2,many
TGTGCCAGCAGCTTAGGTCACGGTCTTGAGCCCCAGCATTTT,CASSLGHGLEPQHF,14,TRBV7-2,TRBJ1-5,.,.
TGTGCCACCCGCAGCGGGGGTGAGCAGTTCTTC,CATRSGGEQFF,11,TRBV24-1,TRBJ2-1,TRBD2,many
TGTGCCAGCAGCAAGAACTCCCCCCACAATGAGCAGTTCTTC,CASSKNSPHNEQFF,14,TRBV11-2,TRBJ2-1,.,many
TGTGCCAGCAGCCCCAACCTCGGGGGGAAGGAGACCCAGTACTTC,CASSPNLGGKETQYF,15,TRBV4-2,TRBJ2-5,TRBD2,many
TGTGCCAGCAGCGTGACAGGGGAAATCAATGAGCAGTTCTTC,CASSVTGEINEQFF,14,TRBV13,TRBJ2-1,TRBD1,many
TGTGCCAGCAGCTTGGTTGGCGGTGACACTGAAGCTTTCTTT,CASSLVGGDTEAFF,14,TRBV5-8,TRBJ1-1,.,.
TGTGCCAGCAGGCCTCCAGGAGGGGAGACCCAGTACTTC,CASRPPGGETQYF,13,TRBV6-5,TRBJ2-5,.,many
TGTGCCAGCAGCCAAGGGGATAATTTGGGTATCGATGAGCAGTTCTTC,CASSQGDNLGIDEQFF,16,TRBV4-2,TRBJ2-1,.,many
TGCAGCGTTGATGGGCTGTTTGATGGCTACACCTTC,CSVDGLFDGYTF,12,TRBV29-1,TRBJ1-2,.,many
TGTGCCAGCAGCTTGGATATGGGACAGGGATCCTACAATGAGCAGTTCTTC,CASSLDMGQGSYNEQFF,17,TRBV5-4,TRBJ2-1,TRBD1,many
TGTGCCAGCAGCCGCGGACACCCCAACATTCAGTACTTC,CASSRGHPNIQYF,13,TRBV7-9,TRBJ2-4,.,many
TGTGCCAGCAGTGTCCCTCTAGCGAATGAGCAGTTCTTC,CASSVPLANEQFF,13,TRBV6-1,TRBJ2-1,.,many
TGCGCCAGCATCCCCGGACTGGACTCCTACAATGAGCAGTTCTTC,CASIPGLDSYNEQFF,15,TRBV4-1,TRBJ2-1,.,.
TGTGCCACTCGCGCATCCGGTGTGGGGACCCAGTACTTC,CATRASGVGTQYF,13,TRBV15,TRBJ2-5,.,many
TGCAGCGTTGTGGGGGTAGCCAAAAACATTCAGTACTTC,CSVVGVAKNIQYF,13,TRBV29-1,TRBJ2-4,.,many
TGTGCCAGCAGTTCACACAGCGACCAAGAGACCCAGTACTTC,CASSSHSDQETQYF,14,TRBV27,TRBJ2-5,.,many
TGTGCCAGCAGCTTATCGGGGAGCCTGTTTTTT,CASSLSGSLFF,11,TRBV7-9,TRBJ1-4,.,many
TGCAGCGTTGGGGACCAGAACACTGAAGCTTTCTTT,CSVGDQNTEAFF,12,TRBV29-1,TRBJ1-1,.,.
TGTGCCAGCAGCTCCTCCGTGCATAGCACAGATACGCAGTATTTT,CASSSSVHSTDTQYF,15,TRBV5-5,TRBJ2-3,.,many
TGTGCCAGCAGCTCAGGACAGACCCGGGGGGAGATGAACACTGAAGCTTTCTTT,CASSSGQTRGEMNTEAFF,18,TRBV7-9,TRBJ1-1,.,many
TGTGCCAGCAGCCATTTCCTGACTAGCGGGAGGCTAGGCACAGATACGCAGTATTTT,CASSHFLTSGRLGTDTQYF,19,TRBV5-4,TRBJ2-3,TRBD2,many
TGCGCCAGCAGCTTGGCTGTGGACTATAATTCACCCCTCCACTTT,CASSLAVDYNSPLHF,15,TRBV5-1,TRBJ1-6,.,many
TGCAGTGCTAGAGGACTAGCGGGAGGAGATACGCAGTATTTT,CSARGLAGGDTQYF,14,TRBV20-1,TRBJ2-3,TRBD2,.
TGTGCCAGCAGCTTACGGAGCTCTGGGGCCAACGTCCTGACTTTC,CASSLRSSGANVLTF,15,TRBV7-6,TRBJ2-6,.,many
TGCAGTGCCAGGGCAGGAAGCGGAATATTCTACGAGCAGTACTTC,CSARAGSGIFYEQYF,15,TRBV20-1,TRBJ2-7,.,.
TGCGCCAGCAGCTTGGCGGGACTAGCGGCCTACGAGCAGTACTTC,CASSLAGLAAYEQYF,15,TRBV5-1,TRBJ2-7,TRBD2,many
TGCGCCAGCAGCCCGGGGGCAGGAGGCTACACCTTC,CASSPGAGGYTF,12,TRBV5-1,TRBJ1-2,.,many
TGCAGCGTAGCGGGACTAGCCCTGAATGAGCAGTTCTTC,CSVAGLALNEQFF,13,TRBV29-1,TRBJ2-1,TRBD2,.